Listed here is a single TCR beta chain. Its antigen is currently unknown. This specimen comes from a study of OX40 agonist ivuxolimab in advanced cancers. Across the whole study: Patients were dosed intravenously with ivuxolimab at 0.01 to 10 mg/kg every 2 weeks. Prior anti-PD-1, anti-PD-L1 or anti-CTLA-4 therapy was allowed; more than 30% had some. Study-level results: Not determined was the antigen specificity of the expanded peripheral T cells.

Assay: immunoSEQ multiplex PCR; the TCRdb copy retains only in-frame clones and omits some. The sample records some 82,000 clones, 85% to 95% being singletons. This TCR came from an adult with an advanced solid tumor such as melanoma, head and neck, liver or kidney cancer. Source: CD4+ or CD8+ T cells sorted from blood, taken in a trial of the OX40 agonist ivuxolimab.

The CDR3, as DNA: TGCAGTGCACTCAACACTGAAGCTTTCTTT. It translates to CSALNTEAFF. V usage is TRBV20-1 and J usage is TRBJ1-1; D unresolved. The germline V gene has CDR1 DFQATT and CDR2 SNEGSKA (reference sequence). V lost 6 bases and J 2 bases, leaving 4 bases between the germline ends. The CDR3 is 10 residues long.